These 28 T cell receptor beta chains were sequenced from one sample in a study of blood T cell repertoires in COVID-19. Here immunoSEQ multiplex PCR was the method, and the copy in TCRdb shows in-frame clones only, minus some. The sample yields around 100,000 clones, around 80% seen once. Sequenced input: peripheral blood. Receptors were obtained from a human donor in a cohort sampled during active COVID-19.

The chain recombines TRBV29-1 with TRBJ1-4; D remains unclear. The germline V gene has CDR1 SQVTM and CDR2 ANQGSEA. V shed 7 bases and J shed 0 bases, with 9 bases lying between them. This CDR3 has 13 amino acids. Here the CDR3 reads CSAHSATNEKLFF. CDR3 nucleotide sequence: TGCAGCGCCCACAGTGCAACTAATGAAAAACTGTTTTTT.

This clone appeared a single time. This chain links TRBV7-5 with TRBJ1-6; the table calls TRBD1, which could not be checked here. TRBV7-5 is classified as a pseudogene. The CDR3 is made up of 16 amino acids. The CDR3 nucleotides read TGTGTCAGACCGCGAGGGACAGCCTCCTATAATTCACCCCTCCACTTT. Amino acid sequence: CVRPRGTASYNSPLHF.

V and J are TRBV15 and TRBJ2-3, with unresolved D. Germline V gene data show CDR1 as LNHNV and CDR2 as YYDKDF (reference sequence). V dropped 0 bases and J dropped 0 bases, with 7 bases sitting between them. The CDR3 totals 15 residues. Written as DNA, the CDR3 is TGTGCCACCAGCAGAGATTTACTCAGCACAGATACGCAGTATTTT. Its protein is CATSRDLLSTDTQYF.

The chain recombines TRBV12-1 with TRBJ1-5; the table names TRBD1, a call not compared with the DNA. TRBV12-1 counts as a pseudogene. This CDR3 contains 13 residues. The CDR3 loop is CASIGRGNQPQHF. Written as DNA, the CDR3 is TGTGCCAGCATCGGCAGGGGCAATCAGCCCCAGCATTTT.

The rearrangement uses TRBV7-8 and TRBJ2-5, with D hard to call. This CDR3 comprises 15 residues. Germline assignment: CDR1 SGHVS and CDR2 FQNEAQ. Trimming took off 5 bases at V and 2 bases at J, with 15 bases between the two ends. CDR3 amino acids: CASSKERDLQETQYF. Written as DNA, the CDR3 is TGTGCCAGCAGCAAAGAGCGAGACTTACAAGAGACCCAGTACTTC.

This chain uses TRBV20-1 with TRBJ2-2; no clear D. The CDR3 has 12 amino acids. Trimming left V 3 bases short and J 6 bases short, with 8 bases between. Germline lookup yields CDR1 DFQATT and CDR2 SNEGSKA (reference sequence). The CDR3 region is CSASFSSGELFF. In DNA form, the CDR3 reads TGCAGTGCTAGTTTCAGTTCCGGGGAGCTGTTTTTT.

V gene TRBV19 combines with J gene TRBJ1-2, with D possibly TRBD1 on 5 matching bases. V lost 3 bases, J lost 0 bases, and 8 bases lay in between. CDR3 length equals 14 residues. The germline V gene has CDR1 LNHDA and CDR2 SQIVND (reference sequence). The CDR3 reads CASSMTVSNYGYTF. Here the CDR3 DNA reads TGTGCCAGTAGTATGACAGTCTCTAACTATGGCTACACCTTC.

The chain recombines TRBV18 with TRBJ2-7; 8 bases are a match to TRBD2. The CDR3 is made up of 19 amino acids. CDR1 and CDR2 (germline): KGHSH, LQKENI. The ends lost 3 bases at V and 0 bases at J; junction bases unmatched: 16. CDR3 coding DNA: TGTGCCAGCTCACCCCGAGTCCCGGGACTAGGGACAAGCTCCTACGAGCAGTACTTC. This gives the protein CASSPRVPGLGTSSYEQYF.

The chain has TRBV28 and TRBJ2-2; 8 bases align to TRBD1. This CDR3 region has 16 residues. J was trimmed by 4 bases and V by 5 bases; bases with no gene match: 9. Germline loops: CDR1 MDHEN, CDR2 SYDVKM. CDR3 amino acids: CASSLLRTGPTGELFF. The CDR3 DNA reads TGTGCCAGCAGTCTCCTTAGGACAGGGCCCACCGGGGAGCTGTTTTTT.

The chain recombines TRBV14 with TRBJ1-2; D gene unclear. Trimming pared 1 base from V and 8 bases from J, leaving 17 bases between. The CDR3 sequence is 15 residues long. The germline gives CDR1 SGHDN, CDR2 FVKESK. CDR3 sequence (DNA): TGTGCCAGCAGCCAAGGCTATATTGCGGCTGGAGGCTACACCTTC. Encoded protein: CASSQGYIAAGGYTF.

The V and J genes are TRBV4-1 and TRBJ2-7; 9 bases are a match to TRBD2. The V gene end was trimmed by 0 bases and the J gene end by 7 bases; junction bases not matched to a gene: 7. The CDR3 contains 15 residues. The germline V gene has CDR1 MGHRA and CDR2 YSYEKL. The CDR3 region has the DNA TGCGCCAGCAGCCAAGATCGACTAGCGGCGGGAGAGCAGTACTTC. Translation: CASSQDRLAAGEQYF.

The V and J genes are TRBV11-2 and TRBJ1-6, with TRBD1 matching 7 bases. Germline values: CDR1 SGHAT, CDR2 FQNNGV. This CDR3 comprises 15 residues. V trimming: 5 bases; J trimming: 6 bases; junction bases outside the gene matches: 7. The CDR3 bases are TGTGCCAGCAGCCCCCCGTGGGACAGTAATTCACCCCTCCACTTT. Translated: CASSPPWDSNSPLHF.

The chain is built from TRBV28 and TRBJ2-1; D may be TRBD1 (6 bases). Germline CDR1 MDHEN, CDR2 SYDVKM. Trimming cost V 7 bases and J 5 bases, with 12 bases left between them. The CDR3 is made up of 13 amino acids. The CDR3 sequence is CASIWGQNNEQFF. For the CDR3, the DNA is TGTGCCAGCATCTGGGGACAAAACAATGAGCAGTTCTTC.

This chain joins TRBV15 and TRBJ2-5, with D tentatively TRBD1 (5 bases). The CDR3 runs 14 residues. Germline V gives CDR1 LNHNV, CDR2 YYDKDF (reference sequence). V was shortened by 0 bases and J by 1 base, with 6 bases between the two germline ends. Here the CDR3 reads CATSRDQGQETQYF. The DNA for the CDR3 is TGTGCCACCAGCAGAGATCAGGGCCAAGAGACCCAGTACTTC.

The chain is built from TRBV29-1 and TRBJ2-5, with D perhaps matching TRBD1 (6 bases). The CDR3 is 14 residues long. Trimming took 5 bases from V and 5 from J, leaving 18 bases between them. Germline V gives CDR1 SQVTM, CDR2 ANQGSEA. The CDR3 coding sequence is TGCAGCGTTACCGAGACAGGCCCCGGGGAGACCCAGTACTTC. It yields the protein CSVTETGPGETQYF.

This clone was seen only a few times. V usage is TRBV27 and J usage is TRBJ1-5; 7 bases map to TRBD1. CDR1 is MNHEY and CDR2 is SMNVEV in the germline V gene (reference sequence). V trimming: 2 bases; J trimming: 2 bases; junction bases outside the gene matches: 0. This CDR3 has 14 amino acids. The CDR3 is CASSLQGGNQPQHF. The CDR3, as DNA: TGTGCCAGCAGTTTACAGGGGGGCAATCAGCCCCAGCATTTT.

This chain uses TRBV5-4 with TRBJ1-2, with 10 bases aligning to TRBD1. V was pared by 0 bases and J by 6 bases, with 5 bases of the junction left unmatched. There are 15 residues in the CDR3. Germline V gene data show CDR1 as SGHNT and CDR2 as YYREEE (reference sequence). DNA for the CDR3: TGTGCCAGCAGCTTGGGACAGGGGGCGCTTGATGGCTACACCTTC. It specifies CASSLGQGALDGYTF. Based on the CDR3 plus reference TRBV5-4 and TRBJ1-2, the full variable domain is ETGVTQSPTHLIKTRGQQVTLRCSSQSGHNTVSWYQQALGQGPQFIFQYYREEENGRGNFPPRFSGLQFPNYSSELNVNALELDDSALYLCASSLGQGALDGYTFGSGTRLTVV.

Ten or more counts support this clone. The V gene is TRBV5-1, the J gene TRBJ2-2; 15 bases align to TRBD2. Germline V gives CDR1 SGHRS, CDR2 YFSETQ. The CDR3 length is 17 residues. J gave up 7 bases and V 3 bases, and 7 bases lay outside the gene matches. The CDR3 DNA follows: TGCGCCAGCAGCTGGGGACTAGCGGGAGGAGGAGGCGGGGAGCTGTTTTTT. It translates to CASSWGLAGGGGGELFF.

The rearrangement uses TRBV5-1 and TRBJ2-2; 8 bases match TRBD2. This CDR3 contains 15 residues. Trimming removed 4 bases from V and 1 base from J; junction bases left unmatched: 3. CDR1 is SGHRS and CDR2 is YFSETQ in the germline V gene. The CDR3 protein is CASSLTSGNTGELFF. The CDR3 region has the DNA TGCGCCAGCAGCCTAACTAGCGGGAACACCGGGGAGCTGTTTTTT.

The CDR3: CASSLGSWGPTDTQYF. The CDR3 bases are TGTGCCAGCAGCTTAGGAAGTTGGGGGCCCACAGATACGCAGTATTTT. This chain connects TRBV7-8 to TRBJ2-3, with D maybe TRBD1 (6 bases). The CDR3 is 16 residues long. CDR1 and CDR2 (germline): SGHVS, FQNEAQ. The V end was cut by 1 base, the J end by 2 bases, with 13 bases between.

The chain is built from TRBV1 and TRBJ1-4. TRBV1 is tagged as a pseudogene. The CDR3 is 16 residues long. The CDR3 loop reads CTSSQDSGEGDEKLFF. In DNA form, the CDR3 reads TGCACCAGCAGCCAAGATTCGGGGGAAGGGGATGAAAAACTGTTTTTT.

The rearrangement joins TRBV5-1 to TRBJ1-6; D might be TRBD1 (6 bases). The ends were cut back, 2 bases at V and 7 bases at J, with 10 bases in the middle. This CDR3 comprises 14 residues. Germline V gene lookup returns CDR1 SGHRS and CDR2 YFSETQ. The CDR3 sequence is CASSFVRGNSPLHF. The CDR3 DNA reads as TGCGCCAGCAGCTTCGTGAGGGGGAATTCACCCCTCCACTTT.

The chain recombines TRBV6-6 with TRBJ1-2; D may be TRBD1 (5 bases). The V and J ends lost 6 bases and 7 bases respectively, with 18 bases between them. This CDR3 has 14 residues. CDR1 is MNHNY and CDR2 is SVGAGI in the germline V gene (reference sequence). CDR3 region: CASSLSGTGGGYTF. CDR3 DNA sequence: TGTGCCAGCAGCCTCTCCGGGACGGGAGGTGGCTACACCTTC.

The chain recombines TRBV7-6 with TRBJ2-7; 10 positions agree with TRBD1. V shed 3 bases, J shed 2 bases, and the junction held 4 bases outside the gene matches. Germline V CDR1 and CDR2: SGHVS, FNYEAQ. CDR3 size: 15 residues. The CDR3 DNA reads TGTGCCAGCAGCTTCGGACAGGGGGGACCCTACGAGCAGTACTTC. Translated: CASSFGQGGPYEQYF.

V is TRBV12-3 or TRBV12-4 and J is TRBJ1-6, with D perhaps TRBD1 (5 bases). V dropped 6 bases and J dropped 9 bases, with 9 bases sitting between them. The CDR3 is made up of 12 amino acids. The CDR3 bases are TGTGCCAGCAGCTCAGGGATTTCACCCCTCCACTTT. Encoded protein: CASSSGISPLHF.

This clone showed up just a few times. The chain combines TRBV5-1 with TRBJ2-2; 9 bases align to TRBD2. This CDR3 comprises 15 residues. Germline V gene data show CDR1 as SGHRS and CDR2 as YFSETQ. After removal of 4 bases from V and 6 bases from J, the junction contained 7 bases not matched to a gene. The CDR3 sequence is CASSPGTSLPGELFF. The DNA for the CDR3 is TGCGCCAGCAGCCCCGGGACTAGCCTGCCCGGGGAGCTGTTTTTT.

This clone has just a few counts. The rearrangement uses TRBV2 and TRBJ2-1, with D perhaps TRBD1 (5 bases). The CDR3 totals 12 residues. V dropped 5 bases and J dropped 10 bases, with 12 bases sitting between them. Germline V gene data show CDR1 as SNHLY and CDR2 as FYNNEI. As DNA, the CDR3 is TGTGCCAGCAGTCAGGGATCGGAGGAGCAGTTCTTC. Amino acid sequence: CASSQGSEEQFF.

The chain employs TRBV5-6 and TRBJ1-1; the D gene is possibly TRBD1 (5 bases). The ends were cut back, 3 bases at V and 4 bases at J, with 13 bases in the middle. The CDR3 runs 14 residues. Germline values: CDR1 SGHDT, CDR2 YYEEEE. CDR3 DNA: TGTGCCAGCAGCTGGGGGAGGCCAGCCACTGAAGCTTTCTTT. Its protein is CASSWGRPATEAFF.